The 15 T cell receptor beta chains presented below share a single source sample, sequenced in a study of STAT5B mutations in CD4+ large granular lymphocyte leukemia. The method was immunoSEQ multiplex PCR; TCRdb's version includes in-frame clones alone and lacks a portion of them. The sample lists around 30,000 clones; roughly 72% were seen once. Sequencing was done on a sample of CD4+ T cells from blood buffy coats. The receptor source for this set is a human donor in good health.

The CDR3 spells CASSPRRTGGTEAFF. The CDR3 bases are TGTGCCAGCAGCCCTCGACGGACCGGGGGCACTGAAGCTTTCTTT. The J gene is TRBJ1-1, the V gene TRBV7-2, with D perhaps matching TRBD1 (5 bases). Trimming removed 5 bases from V and 4 bases from J, with 17 bases in between. The CDR3 totals 15 residues. Germline lookup yields CDR1 SGHTA and CDR2 FQGNSA. The full variable domain, completed using reference TRBV7-2 and TRBJ1-1, is GAGVSQSPSNKVTEKGKDVELRCDPISGHTALYWYRQSLGQGLEFLIYFQGNSAPDKSGLPSDRFSAERTGGSVSTLTIQRTQQEDSAVYLCASSPRRTGGTEAFFGQGTRLTVV.

This clone was observed a few times. V gene TRBV20-1 combines with J gene TRBJ1-1; D is unresolved. The V end was cut by 3 bases, the J end by 4 bases, with 3 bases between. This CDR3 is built from 10 residues. The germline V gene has CDR1 DFQATT and CDR2 SNEGSKA (reference sequence). CDR3 in DNA: TGCAGTGCTAGTTCCACTGAAGCTTTCTTT. Its translation is CSASSTEAFF.

The chain uses TRBV5-1 and TRBJ1-2; D is uncertain. Deletions cut 4 bases from V and 7 bases from J, with 20 bases between. Germline V gene lookup returns CDR1 SGHRS and CDR2 YFSETQ. This CDR3 has 15 amino acids. This chain's CDR3 is CASSLGYEADPGYTF. The DNA of the CDR3 is TGCGCCAGCAGCCTGGGGTACGAGGCTGACCCTGGCTACACCTTC.

Only one count was recorded for this clone. The V call is TRBV20-1, the J call TRBJ2-3; no clear D. The CDR3 sequence is 10 residues long. The V end lost 5 bases, the J end lost 6 bases, and 6 bases lay between the germline ends. The germline gives CDR1 DFQATT, CDR2 SNEGSKA (reference sequence). The CDR3 sequence: CSAPADTQYF. The CDR3 DNA reads as TGCAGTGCTCCGGCTGATACGCAGTATTTT.

This clone came up a few times. This chain connects TRBV29-1 to TRBJ1-5; weak D call: TRBD1 (6 bases). The CDR3 is made up of 13 amino acids. Germline CDR1 is SQVTM and CDR2 is ANQGSEA. V lost 4 bases and J 0 bases, leaving 7 bases between the germline ends. The CDR3 here is CSVGTDSNQPQHF. CDR3 DNA: TGCAGCGTTGGGACAGATAGCAATCAGCCCCAGCATTTT.

The chain employs TRBV6-1 and TRBJ1-2; D is possibly TRBD1 (5 bases). This CDR3 contains 17 residues. V was clipped by 0 bases and J by 1 base, with 15 bases between them. Per germline, CDR1 MNHNS and CDR2 SASEGT. DNA for the CDR3: TGTGCCAGCAGTGAAGCGGGGGGGACTGATTATAACTATGGCTACACCTTC. The encoded protein is CASSEAGGTDYNYGYTF.

This rearrangement joins TRBV4-3 to TRBJ2-3; the D call may be TRBD1 or TRBD2 (6 bases each). This CDR3 has 15 residues. Germline V gene data show CDR1 as LGHNA and CDR2 as YSLEER. V shed 0 bases and J shed 3 bases, with 10 bases lying between them. CDR3: CASSQDRGRTDTQYF. The CDR3, as DNA: TGCGCCAGCAGCCAAGATCGGGGGCGGACAGATACGCAGTATTTT.

This clone appeared a single time. This sequence joins TRBV4-1 and TRBJ2-5; weak D call: TRBD2 (5 bases). The CDR3 loop spans 13 amino acids. The V and J ends lost 4 bases and 4 bases respectively, with 10 bases between them. Germline V gene sequence: CDR1 MGHRA, CDR2 YSYEKL. The CDR3 DNA follows: TGCGCCAGCAGCCTGGACTGGGGAGAGACCCAGTACTTC. Translation gives CASSLDWGETQYF.

V is TRBV5-1 and J is TRBJ1-6; D gene ambiguous. This CDR3 spans 15 amino acids. Germline V gives CDR1 SGHRS, CDR2 YFSETQ. V dropped 0 bases and J dropped 10 bases, with 14 bases sitting between them. CDR3: CASSLVGQSRSPLHF. CDR3 in DNA: TGCGCCAGCAGCTTGGTTGGGCAGAGTAGATCACCCCTCCACTTT.

This clone has only a few counts. V gene TRBV29-1 combines with J gene TRBJ1-3, with D unclear. In germline, CDR1 is SQVTM, CDR2 ANQGSEA. Trimming stripped 0 bases from V and 4 bases from J, with 4 bases between. CDR3 length: 12 residues. The chain's CDR3 is CSVEERGNTIYF. Here the CDR3 DNA reads TGCAGCGTTGAAGAGAGAGGAAACACCATATATTTT.

The chain has TRBV4-3 and TRBJ2-7, with 10 bases matching TRBD1. Per the germline V gene, CDR1 is LGHNA and CDR2 is YSLEER. The CDR3 spans 15 residues. The J segment lost 2 bases and the V segment lost 5 bases, leaving 6 bases of the junction unmatched. CDR3 loop: CASSLSGTGAYEQYF. CDR3 nucleotide sequence: TGCGCCAGCAGCTTATCGGGGACAGGGGCCTACGAGCAGTACTTC.

This clone was seen a handful of times. The CDR3 DNA follows: TGCGCCAGCACGCTAGCGGGGGTACACACCGGGGAGCTGTTTTTT. This gives the protein CASTLAGVHTGELFF. This chain joins TRBV4-3 and TRBJ2-2; 10 nucleotides line up with TRBD2. The CDR3 has 15 residues. In germline, CDR1 is LGHNA, CDR2 YSLEER. V shed 7 bases, J shed 3 bases, and the junction held 5 bases outside the gene matches.

The genes are TRBV21-1 and TRBJ1-6; whether TRBD1, the table's D call, matches the DNA was not checked. TRBV21-1 is labeled a pseudogene. This CDR3 has 22 amino acids. The CDR3 reads CASSKAREARGQGGKNNSPLHF. Here the CDR3 DNA reads TGTGCCAGCAGCAAAGCGCGGGAGGCTCGGGGACAGGGGGGAAAAAATAATTCACCCCTCCACTTT.

Written as DNA, the CDR3 is TGTGCCAGCAGCCCCGGGACCCTGTTTGATACGCAGTATTTT. It encodes CASSPGTLFDTQYF. The chain employs TRBV7-8 and TRBJ2-3; D tentatively fits TRBD1 or TRBD2 (5 bases each). V gave up 5 bases and J gave up 6 bases, with 15 bases separating them. Germline assignment: CDR1 SGHVS and CDR2 FQNEAQ. CDR3 length: 14 residues. The variable domain in full, completed from reference TRBV7-8 and TRBJ2-3, reads GAGVSQSPRYKVAKRGQDVALRCDPISGHVSLFWYQQALGQGPEFLTYFQNEAQLDKSGLPSDRFFAERPEGSVSTLKIQRTQQEDSAVYLCASSPGTLFDTQYFGPGTRLTVL.

This clone was counted only a few times. The V and J genes are TRBV6-5 and TRBJ1-6, with 8 bases aligning to TRBD1. Germline CDR1 MNHEY, CDR2 SVGAGI. With 4 bases clipped from V and 6 bases from J, the junction kept 5 bases outside the gene matches. CDR3 length: 15 residues. CDR3 sequence: CASSFNRGSNSPLHF. The CDR3 coding sequence is TGTGCCAGCAGTTTCAACAGGGGGAGTAATTCACCCCTCCACTTT.